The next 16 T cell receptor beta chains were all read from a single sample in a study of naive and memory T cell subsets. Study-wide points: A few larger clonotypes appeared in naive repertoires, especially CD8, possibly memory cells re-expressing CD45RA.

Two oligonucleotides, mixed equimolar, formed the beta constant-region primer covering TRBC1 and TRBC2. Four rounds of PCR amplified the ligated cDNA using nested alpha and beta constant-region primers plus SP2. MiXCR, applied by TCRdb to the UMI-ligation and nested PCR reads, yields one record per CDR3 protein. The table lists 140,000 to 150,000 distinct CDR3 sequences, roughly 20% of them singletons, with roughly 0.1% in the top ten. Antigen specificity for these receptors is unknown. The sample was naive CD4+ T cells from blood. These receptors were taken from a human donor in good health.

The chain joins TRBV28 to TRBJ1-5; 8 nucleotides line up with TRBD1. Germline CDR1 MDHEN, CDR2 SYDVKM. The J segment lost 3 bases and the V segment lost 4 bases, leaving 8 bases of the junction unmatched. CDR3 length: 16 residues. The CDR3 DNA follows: TGTGCCAGCAGTTATCCCCGGACAGGGTTCAATCAGCCCCAGCATTTT. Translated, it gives CASSYPRTGFNQPQHF.

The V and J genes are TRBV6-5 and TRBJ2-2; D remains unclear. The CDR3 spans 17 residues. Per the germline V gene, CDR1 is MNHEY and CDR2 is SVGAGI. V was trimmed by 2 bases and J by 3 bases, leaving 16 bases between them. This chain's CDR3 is CASSYPQPRGHTGELFF. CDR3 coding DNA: TGTGCCAGCAGTTACCCCCAACCCCGTGGACACACCGGGGAGCTGTTTTTT.

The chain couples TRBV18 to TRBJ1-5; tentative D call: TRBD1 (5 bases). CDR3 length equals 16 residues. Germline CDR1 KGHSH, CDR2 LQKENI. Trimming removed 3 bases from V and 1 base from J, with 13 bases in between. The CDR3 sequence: CASSPNRDRSNQPQHF. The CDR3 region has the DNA TGTGCCAGCTCACCGAACCGGGACCGAAGCAATCAGCCCCAGCATTTT. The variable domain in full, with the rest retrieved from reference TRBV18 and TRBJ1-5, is NAGVMQNPRHLVRRRGQEARLRCSPMKGHSHVYWYRQLPEEGLKFMVYLQKENIIDESGMPKERFSAEFPKEGPSILRIQQVVRGDSAAYFCASSPNRDRSNQPQHFGDGTRLSIL.

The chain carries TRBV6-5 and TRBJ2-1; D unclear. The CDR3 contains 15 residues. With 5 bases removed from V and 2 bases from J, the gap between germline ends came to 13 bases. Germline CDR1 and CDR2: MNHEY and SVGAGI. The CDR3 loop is CASSPITIAYNEQFF. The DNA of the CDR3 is TGTGCCAGCAGTCCGATAACTATTGCCTACAATGAGCAGTTCTTC.

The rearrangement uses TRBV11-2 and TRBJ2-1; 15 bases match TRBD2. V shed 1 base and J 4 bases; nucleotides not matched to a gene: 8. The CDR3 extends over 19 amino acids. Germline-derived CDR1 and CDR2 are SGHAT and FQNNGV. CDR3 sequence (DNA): TGTGCCAGCAGCTTAGGTGGACTAGCGGGAGGGGACGTATACAATGAGCAGTTCTTC. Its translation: CASSLGGLAGGDVYNEQFF.

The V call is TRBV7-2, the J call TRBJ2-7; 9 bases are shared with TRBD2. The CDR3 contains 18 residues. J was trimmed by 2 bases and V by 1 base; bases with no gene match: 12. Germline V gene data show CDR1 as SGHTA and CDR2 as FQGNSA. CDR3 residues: CASSLGVAGAILPYEQYF. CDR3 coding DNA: TGTGCCAGCAGCTTAGGAGTAGCGGGAGCTATCCTCCCCTACGAGCAGTACTTC.

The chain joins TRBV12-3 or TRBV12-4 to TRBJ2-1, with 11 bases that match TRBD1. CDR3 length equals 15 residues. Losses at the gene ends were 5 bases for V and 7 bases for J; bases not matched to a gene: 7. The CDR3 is CASSGTGQGGNEQFF. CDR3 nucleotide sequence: TGTGCCAGCAGTGGTACGGGACAGGGGGGAAATGAGCAGTTCTTC.

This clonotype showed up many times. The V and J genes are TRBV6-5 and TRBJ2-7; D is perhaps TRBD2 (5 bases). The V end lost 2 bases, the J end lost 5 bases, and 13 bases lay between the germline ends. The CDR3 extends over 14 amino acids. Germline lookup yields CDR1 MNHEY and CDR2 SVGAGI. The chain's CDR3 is CASSYRRQSDEQYF. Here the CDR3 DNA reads TGTGCCAGCAGTTACCGGAGGCAGTCAGACGAGCAGTACTTC.

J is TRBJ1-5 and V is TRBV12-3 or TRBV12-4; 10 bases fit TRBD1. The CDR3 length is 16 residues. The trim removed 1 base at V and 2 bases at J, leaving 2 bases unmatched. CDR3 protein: CASSLGTGGGNQPQHF. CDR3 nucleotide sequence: TGTGCCAGCAGTTTAGGGACAGGGGGAGGCAATCAGCCCCAGCATTTT.

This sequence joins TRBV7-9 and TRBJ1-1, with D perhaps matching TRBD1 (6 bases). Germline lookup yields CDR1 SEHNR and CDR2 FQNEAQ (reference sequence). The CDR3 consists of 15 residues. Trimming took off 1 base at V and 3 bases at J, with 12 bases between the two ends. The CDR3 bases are TGTGCCAGCAGCTTAGTCGAGGGGGTGTACACTGAAGCTTTCTTT. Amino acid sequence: CASSLVEGVYTEAFF.

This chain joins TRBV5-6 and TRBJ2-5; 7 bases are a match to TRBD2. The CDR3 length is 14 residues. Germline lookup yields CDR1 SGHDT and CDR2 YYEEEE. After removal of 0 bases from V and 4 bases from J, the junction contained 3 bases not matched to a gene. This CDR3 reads CASSLGLAIETQYF. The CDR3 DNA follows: TGTGCCAGCAGCTTGGGACTAGCAATAGAGACCCAGTACTTC.

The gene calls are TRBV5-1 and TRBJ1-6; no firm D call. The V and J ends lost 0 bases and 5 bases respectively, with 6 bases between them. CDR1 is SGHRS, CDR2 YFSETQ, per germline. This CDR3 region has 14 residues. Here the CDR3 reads CASSLGLDNSPLHF. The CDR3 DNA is TGCGCCAGCAGCTTGGGACTGGATAATTCACCCCTCCACTTT.

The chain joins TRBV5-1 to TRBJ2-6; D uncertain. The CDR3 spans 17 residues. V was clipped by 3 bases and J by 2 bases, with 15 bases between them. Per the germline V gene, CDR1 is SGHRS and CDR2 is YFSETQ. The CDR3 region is CASSSFTGPPGANVLTF. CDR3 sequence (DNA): TGCGCCAGCAGCTCTTTCACTGGGCCTCCTGGGGCCAACGTCCTGACTTTC.

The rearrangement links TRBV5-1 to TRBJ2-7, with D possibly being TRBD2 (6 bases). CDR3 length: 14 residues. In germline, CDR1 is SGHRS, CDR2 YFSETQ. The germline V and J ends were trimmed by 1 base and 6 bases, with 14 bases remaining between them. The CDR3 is CASSLPGVLREQYF. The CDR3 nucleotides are TGCGCCAGCAGCTTGCCGGGAGTGTTACGCGAGCAGTACTTC.

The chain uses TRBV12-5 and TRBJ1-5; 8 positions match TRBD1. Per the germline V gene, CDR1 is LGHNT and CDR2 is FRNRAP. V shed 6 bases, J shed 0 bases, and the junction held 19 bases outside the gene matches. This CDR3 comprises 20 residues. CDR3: CASGIHREQGVSSSNQPQHF. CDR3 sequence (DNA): TGTGCTAGTGGCATCCACAGGGAACAGGGGGTGAGTAGTAGCAATCAGCCCCAGCATTTT.

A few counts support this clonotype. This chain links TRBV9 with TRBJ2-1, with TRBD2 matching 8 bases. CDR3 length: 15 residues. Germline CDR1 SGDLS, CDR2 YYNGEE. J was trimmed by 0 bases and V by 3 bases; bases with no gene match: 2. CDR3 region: CASSGGTSSYNEQFF. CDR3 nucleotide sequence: TGTGCCAGCAGCGGCGGGACTAGCTCCTACAATGAGCAGTTCTTC.